This T cell receptor (beta chain) was found in a study of cytomegalovirus exposure and HLA in healthy donors (TCRdb year 2017). A note on the overall study: In an earlier analysis of 587 of the donors, approximately 260 Gb of sequence data and just under 120 million unique TCR beta sequences from about 179 million T cells were reported. An early release covering roughly 640 HLA-typed donors comprised approximately 290 gigabases of sequencing data and tens of millions of unique TCR sequences. In addition to the first cohort of 650 to 800 subjects, a separate validation cohort of 130 or so different subjects was used. Four to six DR-DQ haplotypes were handled as single units for association and clustering, since linkage in the cohort was strong. In an earlier analysis of around 540 of the donors, high-throughput TCR beta sequencing was used to judge whether each TCR beta V gene segment behaved as functional or pseudogenic. Among about 400 genotyped donors of the cohort, an average of approximately 200,000 unique TCR beta nucleotide sequences was sequenced per donor, of which about 18% were non-productive. All discovery cohort repertoires had been generated using a single sequencing platform. To predict cytomegalovirus infection status, the study brought together high-throughput TCR immunosequencing, statistical association of individual TCRs with disease status, and machine learning. Class I and class II HLA loci were covered by the typing at four-digit resolution. Donor age, sex, ethnicity and CMV serostatus were compiled alongside the repertoire data. In the later analysis, no new phenotypic data were used to find candidate immune exposures; instead, reliance was placed on TCR beta sequences and their occurrence across donors. In a later analysis, previously published TCR beta repertoires from some 640 donors were re-analyzed and high-resolution HLA genotyping was added so that TCR occurrence patterns could be studied. The study aimed to test whether cataloging public T cell receptors could reveal signatures of past pathogen exposure. In a later genetic analysis, genome-wide SNP genotypes for about 55% of the roughly 670 donors were used, and that subset was treated as a discovery cohort. The genetic ancestry cluster associated with self-reported Caucasian donors included 80% to 90% of the 350 to 500 genotyped donors. The T cell repertoires of under 750 subjects were profiled by immunosequencing and related to cytomegalovirus serostatus. Typing coverage varied by locus: roughly 629-640 donors for A, B, C, DRB1 and DQB1; roughly 520 for DQA1; more than 600 for DPA1; around 450 for DPB1. Here is what the overall study found, with its caveats: A further reported finding was that TCR beta sequences accurately predicted the HLA-A and HLA-B alleles for most subjects in the first cohort. A few of the identified cytomegalovirus-associated TCR beta chains were confirmed in vitro to be specific for cytomegalovirus antigens. Correlated functional status among segregating V segments might be attributable to linkage disequilibrium, but an unknown experimental factor could not be ruled out. The classifier was reported to diagnose cytomegalovirus status with high specificity and sensitivity in both the original and validation cohorts. Compared with the roughly 700-donor mean, donors in an Asian-associated ancestry cluster had fewer N-insertions in productive TCRs, according to a later genetic analysis. A later analysis found that TCR association rates varied across HLA loci, with DRB1 alleles showing the most associated TCRs and HLA-C alleles the fewest. According to a later analysis, most CMV-associated TCR beta chains appeared to be HLA-restricted, and the HLA associations seemed to be driven largely by CMV exposure. A later genetic analysis associated a missense DCLRE1C variant with V-gene and J-gene trimming of TCR beta chains, and an independent cohort replicated the association. A later analysis associated roughly 17,000 TCR beta sequences with specific HLA alleles at a false discovery rate of 0.05. A total of some 180 TCR beta chains were listed by the study as associated with cytomegalovirus. The authors suggested that the approach could potentially be generalized to other disease states and immunological phenotypes. Roughly uniform sequencing depth across donors was assumed in presence/absence analyses, although this assumption may not hold. In an earlier analysis of fewer than 700 of the donors, most TCR beta V segments appeared in productive rearrangements about 87% or about 30% of the time, broadly matching IMGT annotations. Some IMGT-functional V segments, including TRBV6-2 and TRBV6-3, could not be told apart with the 87-base-pair reads, so those segments were excluded. Most TCR sequences were observed very rarely across donors, whereas some public TCRs were present in many individuals. HLA typing was unavailable for some donors at each locus, so association tests used only the typed subset. Fewer than 20 rarely observed V segments, including chromosome 9 orphons, were excluded from the earlier analysis of some 590 of the donors because counts were too low. A cluster of highly shared sequence variants was judged likely to be a technical artifact of the sequencing pipeline. When HLA alleles, especially DR and DQ, strongly co-occurred, TCR associations were difficult to assign to individual alleles. In a later analysis, several top co-occurrence clusters were reported to appear linked to parvovirus B19, influenza, CMV and Epstein-Barr virus. Compared with equally common non-associated chains, HLA-associated TCR beta chains in a later analysis were more clonally expanded and had lower generation probabilities. This cohort had only TCR beta chains sequenced, and the lack of alpha or paired-chain data limited which features could be detected. CMV serostatus was the only immune exposure information available for the cohort.

Turning to this clone: Its antigen is currently not known. No base-level quality is on record; no much larger clone is a single base apart.

The cohort was made up of 666 healthy bone marrow donors. All cohort members were sampled while nominally healthy, although unrecorded immune exposures were likely present. The donor tested CMV seropositive, placing the donor among the 289 seropositive members of the cohort. A peripheral blood sample was provided by each donor, and peripheral blood mononuclear cells were used for TCR beta sequencing. Genomic DNA was extracted from the blood cell samples with the Qiagen DNeasy Blood Extraction Kit. Library prep was done by the immunoSEQ multiplex PCR assay. A mixture of 60 forward primers for TCR Vbeta segments and 13 reverse primers for TCR Jbeta segments was used in the multiplex PCR. A multiplex PCR assay on genomic DNA amplified the CDR3 region of rearranged TCR beta genes. On the Illumina HiSeq System, the amplified TCR beta libraries were sequenced as 87-base-pair reads. Concerning the study's data processing: In a later analysis, tens of millions of unique TCR beta chains were counted across the 500 to 700 repertoires, and roughly 10 million of these chains were shared by at least two donors. To remove PCR and sequencing errors, raw reads were error-corrected and collapsed into unique sequences using a nearest-neighbor algorithm that merged closely related sequences. V, D and J gene segments were assigned by aligning CDR3 sequences to IMGT reference sequences. For a sequence to be retained, a match of at least six nucleotides was required to both a V gene segment and a J gene segment. A rearrangement was called productive if the CDR3 had no stop codons and remained in frame with V and J, and every other rearrangement was called non-productive. CDR3 was defined according to IMGT convention as the region running from the second conserved V-encoded cysteine to the conserved J-encoded phenylalanine. The earlier analysis of about 620 of the donors excluded sequences that lacked an unambiguous match to a single V gene segment. An earlier analysis of a few hundred of the donors classified V segments as functional when productive rearrangements were above 56.7% and as segregating when the standard deviation between donors was above 5%. A statistical classification framework was built to diagnose cytomegalovirus status from the catalog of TCR beta chain sequences. V and J gene assignment, in a later analysis, came from comparing TCR nucleotide sequences with IMGT/GENE-DB human TR gene sequences. Using the TCRdist pipeline, a later analysis assigned CDR3 sequences along with most-parsimonious VDJ recombination scenarios. A later analysis defined each TCR beta chain by its CDR3 amino acid sequence plus V-gene family, and excluded reads lacking a unique V-gene family. In a later analysis, approximately 590 highly shared, low-generation-probability nucleotide sequences were removed to address suspected cross-contamination and a sequencing artifact. For each public chain, a later analysis derived a clonal expansion index from normalized ranks of inferred template counts within each repertoire. In a later analysis, generation probabilities were computed with a VDJ recombination model fitted to out-of-frame rearrangements, and the resulting probabilities were checked against IGoR. A later analysis scored TCR-TCR, TCR-HLA and TCR-CMV co-occurrence with hypergeometric tests, applying a repertoire-size bias correction to TCR pairs. False discovery rates were estimated in a later analysis by permuting HLA or CMV assignments 20 times. In a later analysis, co-occurring TCRs were grouped using DBSCAN, with TCRdist sequence similarity added in when clustering inside HLA-allele-positive subsets. For co-occurrence clustering, repertoires with fewer than 30,000 or more than 120,000 public chains were excluded, along with 5 or 6 repertoires with anomalous nucleotide sharing. TCRdb provides this immuneACCESS table in a form limited to in-frame rearrangements. Some clones are lacking; in checked studies, under half of them reflect an unresolved V gene, and why the rest are absent is not known. Clonal size and the V and J genes are those of that table, whereas D and trimming came from the DNA. In this sample the table shows over 200,000 clones, approximately 70% of which occur a single time. The ten largest make up approximately 2.5% of the sample.

From a lookup of the germline V gene, CDR1 and CDR2 are MNHNS and SASEGT. The CDR3 runs 13 residues from the cysteine to the phenylalanine. CDR3 DNA is the only sequence kept; it has 39 bases, read in frame from the first base. The V and J segments used are TRBV6-1 and TRBJ2-5, with the D gene uncertain. The J call may not be correct, given that the DNA end is closer to TRBJ2-7. The sequence came from a man aged 35 to 55 in good health and CMV-seropositive. Sequencing was carried out using PBMCs. The CDR3 protein sequence reads: CASSEPFGHEQYF. The sequenced DNA is TGTGCCAGCAGTGAACCTTTTGGGCACGAGCAGTACTTC.